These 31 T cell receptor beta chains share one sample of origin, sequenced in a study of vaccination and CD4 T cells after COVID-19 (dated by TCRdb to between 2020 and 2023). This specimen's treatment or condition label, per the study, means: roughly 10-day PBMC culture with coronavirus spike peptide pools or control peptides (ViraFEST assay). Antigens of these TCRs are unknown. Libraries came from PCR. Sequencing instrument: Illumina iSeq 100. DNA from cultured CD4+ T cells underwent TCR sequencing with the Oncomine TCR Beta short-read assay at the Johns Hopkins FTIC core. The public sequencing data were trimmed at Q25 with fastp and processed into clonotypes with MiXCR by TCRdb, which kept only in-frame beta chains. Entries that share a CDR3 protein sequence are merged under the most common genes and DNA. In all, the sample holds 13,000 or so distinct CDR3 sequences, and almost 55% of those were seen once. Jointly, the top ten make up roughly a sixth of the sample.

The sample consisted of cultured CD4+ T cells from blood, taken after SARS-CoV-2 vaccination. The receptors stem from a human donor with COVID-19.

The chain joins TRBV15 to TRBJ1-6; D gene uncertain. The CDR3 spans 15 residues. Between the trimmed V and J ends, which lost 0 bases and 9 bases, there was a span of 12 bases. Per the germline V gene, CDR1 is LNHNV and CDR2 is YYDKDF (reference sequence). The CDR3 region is CATSREAGYLSPLHF. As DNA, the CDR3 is TGTGCCACCAGCAGAGAAGCCGGGTATCTTTCACCCCTCCACTTT.

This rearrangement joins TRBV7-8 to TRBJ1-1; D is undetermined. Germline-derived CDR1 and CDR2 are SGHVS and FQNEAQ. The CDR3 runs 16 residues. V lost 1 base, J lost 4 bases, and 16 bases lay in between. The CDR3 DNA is TGTGCCAGCAGCTTAGAGAGATACGGCCTGGGCACTGAAGCTTTCTTT. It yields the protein CASSLERYGLGTEAFF.

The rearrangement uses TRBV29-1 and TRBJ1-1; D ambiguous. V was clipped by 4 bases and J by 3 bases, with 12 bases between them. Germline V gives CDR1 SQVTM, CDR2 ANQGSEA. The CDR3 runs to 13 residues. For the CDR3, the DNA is TGCAGCGTTGGGCTGGGAGGAGACACTGAAGCTTTCTTT. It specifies CSVGLGGDTEAFF.

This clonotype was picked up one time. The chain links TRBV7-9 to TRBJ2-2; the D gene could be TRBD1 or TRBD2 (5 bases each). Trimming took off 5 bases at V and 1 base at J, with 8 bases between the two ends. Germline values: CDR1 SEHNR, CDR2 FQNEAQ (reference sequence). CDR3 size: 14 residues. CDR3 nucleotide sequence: TGTGCCAGCAGCGGGGACGGGAACACCGGGGAGCTGTTTTTT. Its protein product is CASSGDGNTGELFF.

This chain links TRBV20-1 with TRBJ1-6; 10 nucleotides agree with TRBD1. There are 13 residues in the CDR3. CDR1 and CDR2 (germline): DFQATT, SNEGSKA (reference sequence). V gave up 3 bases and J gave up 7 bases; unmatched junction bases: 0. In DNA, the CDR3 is TGCAGTGCTAGGGGACAGGGGAATTCACCCCTCCACTTT. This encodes CSARGQGNSPLHF.

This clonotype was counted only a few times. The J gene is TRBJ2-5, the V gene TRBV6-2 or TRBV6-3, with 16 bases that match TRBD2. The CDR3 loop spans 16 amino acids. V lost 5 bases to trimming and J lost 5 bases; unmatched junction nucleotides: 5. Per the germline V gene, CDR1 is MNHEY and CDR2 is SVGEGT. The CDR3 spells CASSAGTSGGAETQYF. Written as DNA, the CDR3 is TGTGCCAGCAGTGCCGGGACTAGCGGGGGGGCTGAGACCCAGTACTTC.

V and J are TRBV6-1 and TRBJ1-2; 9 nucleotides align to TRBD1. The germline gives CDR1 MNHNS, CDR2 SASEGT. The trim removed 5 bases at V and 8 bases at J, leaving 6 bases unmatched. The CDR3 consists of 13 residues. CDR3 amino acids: CASSPQGAGGYTF. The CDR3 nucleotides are TGTGCCAGCAGTCCACAGGGGGCCGGGGGCTACACCTTC.

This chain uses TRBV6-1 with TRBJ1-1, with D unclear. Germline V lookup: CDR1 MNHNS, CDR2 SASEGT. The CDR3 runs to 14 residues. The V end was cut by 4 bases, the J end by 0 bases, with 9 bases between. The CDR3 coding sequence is TGTGCCAGCAGTGGCCGGGCCATGAACACTGAAGCTTTCTTT. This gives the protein CASSGRAMNTEAFF.

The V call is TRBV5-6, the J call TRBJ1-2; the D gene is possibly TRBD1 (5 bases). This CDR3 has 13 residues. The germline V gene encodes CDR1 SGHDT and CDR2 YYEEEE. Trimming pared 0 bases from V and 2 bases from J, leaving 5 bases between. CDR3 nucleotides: TGTGCCAGCAGCTTGGGACAGAACTATGGCTACACCTTC. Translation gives CASSLGQNYGYTF.

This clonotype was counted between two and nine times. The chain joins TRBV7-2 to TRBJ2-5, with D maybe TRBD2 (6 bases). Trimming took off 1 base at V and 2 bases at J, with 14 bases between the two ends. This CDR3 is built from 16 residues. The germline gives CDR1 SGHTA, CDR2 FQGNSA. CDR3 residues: CASSLGPGLLQETQYF. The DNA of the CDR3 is TGTGCCAGCAGCTTAGGACCGGGACTGTTGCAAGAGACCCAGTACTTC.

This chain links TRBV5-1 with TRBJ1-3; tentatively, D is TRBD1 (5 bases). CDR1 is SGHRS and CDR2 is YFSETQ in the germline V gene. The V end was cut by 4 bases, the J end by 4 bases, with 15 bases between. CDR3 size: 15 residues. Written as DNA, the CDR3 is TGCGCCAGCAGCCAAACTCAGGGCTCCGGAAACACCATATATTTT. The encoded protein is CASSQTQGSGNTIYF.

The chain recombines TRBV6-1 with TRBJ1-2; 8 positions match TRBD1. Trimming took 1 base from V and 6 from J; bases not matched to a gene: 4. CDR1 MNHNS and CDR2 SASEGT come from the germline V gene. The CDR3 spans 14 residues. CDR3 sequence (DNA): TGTGCCAGCAGTGAAGTGACAGGGGTTGATGGCTACACCTTC. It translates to CASSEVTGVDGYTF.

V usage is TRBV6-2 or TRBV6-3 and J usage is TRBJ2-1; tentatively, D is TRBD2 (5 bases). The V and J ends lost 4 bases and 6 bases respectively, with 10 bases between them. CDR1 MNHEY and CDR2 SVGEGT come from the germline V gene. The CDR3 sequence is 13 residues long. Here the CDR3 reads CASSSGVGNEQFF. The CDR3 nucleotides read TGTGCCAGCAGTTCCGGGGTTGGCAATGAGCAGTTCTTC.

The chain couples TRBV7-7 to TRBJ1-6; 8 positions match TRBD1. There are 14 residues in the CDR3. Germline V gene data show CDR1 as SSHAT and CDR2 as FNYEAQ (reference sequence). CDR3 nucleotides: TGTGCTAGGTCAGGGGGCATCTATAATTCACCCCTCCACTTT. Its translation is CARSGGIYNSPLHF.

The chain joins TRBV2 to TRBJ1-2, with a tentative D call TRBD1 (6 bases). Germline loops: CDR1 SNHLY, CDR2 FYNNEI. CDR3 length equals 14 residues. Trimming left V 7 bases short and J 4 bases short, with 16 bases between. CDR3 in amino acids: CASNLSRDTYGYTF. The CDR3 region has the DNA TGTGCCAGCAATTTGAGCAGGGACACCTATGGCTACACCTTC.

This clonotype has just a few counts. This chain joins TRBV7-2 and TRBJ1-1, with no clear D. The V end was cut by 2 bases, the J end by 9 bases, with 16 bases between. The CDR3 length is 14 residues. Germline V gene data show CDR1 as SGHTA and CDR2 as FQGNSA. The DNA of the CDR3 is TGTGCCAGCAGCTTATGGGCCACCACCTTTAAAGCTTTCTTT. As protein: CASSLWATTFKAFF.

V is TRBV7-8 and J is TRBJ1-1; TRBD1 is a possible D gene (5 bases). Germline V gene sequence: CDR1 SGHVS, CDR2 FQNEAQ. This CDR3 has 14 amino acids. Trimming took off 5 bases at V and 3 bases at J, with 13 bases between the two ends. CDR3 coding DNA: TGTGCCAGCAGCCCCTCAGGGAAAGACACTGAAGCTTTCTTT. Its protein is CASSPSGKDTEAFF.

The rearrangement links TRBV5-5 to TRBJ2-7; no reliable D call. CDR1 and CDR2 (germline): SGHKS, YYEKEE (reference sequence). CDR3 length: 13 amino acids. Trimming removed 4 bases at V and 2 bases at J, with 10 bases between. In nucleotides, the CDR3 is TGTGCCAGCAGCGGGATGGTAGCCTACGAGCAGTACTTC. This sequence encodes CASSGMVAYEQYF.

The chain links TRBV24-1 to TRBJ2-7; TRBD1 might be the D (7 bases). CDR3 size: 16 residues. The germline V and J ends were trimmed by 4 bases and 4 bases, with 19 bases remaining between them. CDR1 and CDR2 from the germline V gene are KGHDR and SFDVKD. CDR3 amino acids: CATSDSNRGRGYEQYF. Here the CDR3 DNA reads TGTGCCACCAGTGACTCCAACAGGGGCCGGGGGTACGAGCAGTACTTC.

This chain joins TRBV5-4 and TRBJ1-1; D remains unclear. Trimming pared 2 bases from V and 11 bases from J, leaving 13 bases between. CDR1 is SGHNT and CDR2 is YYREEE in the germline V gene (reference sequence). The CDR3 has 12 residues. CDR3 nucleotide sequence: TGTGCCAGCAGCTTAGACGGACCGGGCGCTTTCTTT. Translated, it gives CASSLDGPGAFF.

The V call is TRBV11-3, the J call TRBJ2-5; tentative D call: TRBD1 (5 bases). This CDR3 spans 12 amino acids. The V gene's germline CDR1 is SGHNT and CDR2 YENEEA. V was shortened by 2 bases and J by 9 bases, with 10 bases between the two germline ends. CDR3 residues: CASSLRGGPQYF. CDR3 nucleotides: TGTGCCAGCAGCTTAAGGGGTGGGCCCCAGTACTTC.

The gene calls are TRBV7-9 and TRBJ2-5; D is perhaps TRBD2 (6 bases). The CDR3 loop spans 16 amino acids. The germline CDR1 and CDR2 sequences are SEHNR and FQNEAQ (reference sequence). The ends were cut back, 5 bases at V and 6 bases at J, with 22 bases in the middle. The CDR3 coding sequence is TGTGCCAGCAGCCTTGTCGGACGGGGGAACGCACAGACCCAGTACTTC. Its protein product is CASSLVGRGNAQTQYF.

The CDR3 sequence is CASSLSGASNQPQHF. Here the CDR3 DNA reads TGTGCCAGCAGCTTGTCGGGGGCGAGCAATCAGCCCCAGCATTTT. The rearrangement joins TRBV7-8 to TRBJ1-5; D is possibly TRBD1 (6 bases). Per the germline V gene, CDR1 is SGHVS and CDR2 is FQNEAQ. The CDR3 spans 15 residues. V was trimmed by 3 bases and J by 1 base, leaving 10 bases between them.

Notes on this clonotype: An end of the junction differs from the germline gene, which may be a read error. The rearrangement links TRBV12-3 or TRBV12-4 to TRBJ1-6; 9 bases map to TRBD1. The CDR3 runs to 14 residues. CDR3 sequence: CASGLTGGVSPLHF. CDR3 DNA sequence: TGTGCCAGCGGTTTGACAGGGGGAGTTTCACCCCTCCACTTT.

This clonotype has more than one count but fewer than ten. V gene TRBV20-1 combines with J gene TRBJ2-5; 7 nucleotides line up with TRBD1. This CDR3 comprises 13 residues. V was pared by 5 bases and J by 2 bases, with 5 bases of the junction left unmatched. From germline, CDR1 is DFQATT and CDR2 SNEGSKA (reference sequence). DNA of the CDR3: TGCAGTGCTGAAAAGACAGGGCAAGAGACCCAGTACTTC. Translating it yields CSAEKTGQETQYF.

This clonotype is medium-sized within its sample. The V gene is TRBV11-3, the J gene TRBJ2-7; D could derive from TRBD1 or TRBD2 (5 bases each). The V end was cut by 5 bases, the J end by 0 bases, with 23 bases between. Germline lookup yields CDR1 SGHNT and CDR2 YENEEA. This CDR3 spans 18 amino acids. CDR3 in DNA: TGTGCCAGCAGCCGATATCTAACCGGGACCCCGAGCTCCTACGAGCAGTACTTC. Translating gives CASSRYLTGTPSSYEQYF.

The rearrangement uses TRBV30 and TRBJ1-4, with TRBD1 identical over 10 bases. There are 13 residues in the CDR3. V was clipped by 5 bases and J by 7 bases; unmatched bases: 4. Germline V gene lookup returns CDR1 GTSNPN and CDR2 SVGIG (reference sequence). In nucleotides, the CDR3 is TGTGCCTGGTGGGACAGGGGTGGTGAAAAACTGTTTTTT. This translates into CAWWDRGGEKLFF.

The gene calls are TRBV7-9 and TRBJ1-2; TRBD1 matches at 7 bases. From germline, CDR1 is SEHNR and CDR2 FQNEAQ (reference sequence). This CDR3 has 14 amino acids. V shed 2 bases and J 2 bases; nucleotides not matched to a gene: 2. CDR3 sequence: CASSLLGQNYGYTF. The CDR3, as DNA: TGTGCCAGCAGCTTATTGGGACAGAACTATGGCTACACCTTC.

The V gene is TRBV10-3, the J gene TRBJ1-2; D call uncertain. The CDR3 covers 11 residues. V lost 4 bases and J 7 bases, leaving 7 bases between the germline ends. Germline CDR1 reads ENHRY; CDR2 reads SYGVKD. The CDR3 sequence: CAISAEAGYTF. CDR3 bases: TGTGCCATCAGTGCGGAGGCTGGCTACACCTTC.

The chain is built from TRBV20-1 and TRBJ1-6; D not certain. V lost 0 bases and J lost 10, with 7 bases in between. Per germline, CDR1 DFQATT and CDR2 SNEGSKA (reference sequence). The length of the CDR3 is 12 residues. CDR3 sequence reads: CSARDLRSPLHF. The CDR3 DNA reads TGCAGTGCTAGAGATTTGCGCTCACCCCTCCACTTT.

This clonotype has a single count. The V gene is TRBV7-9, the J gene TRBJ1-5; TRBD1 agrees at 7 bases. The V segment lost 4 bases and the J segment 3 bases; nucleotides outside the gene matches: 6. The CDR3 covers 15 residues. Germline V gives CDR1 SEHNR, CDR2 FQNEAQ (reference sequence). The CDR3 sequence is CASSSGQLYNQPQHF. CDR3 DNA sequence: TGTGCCAGCAGCTCGGGACAGCTCTACAATCAGCCCCAGCATTTT.